One TCR beta chain is described in this entry. The source of the sample is a study of blood T cell repertoires in COVID-19. In the authors' methods: Reference gene primer amplification gave nucleated cell count estimates. Some clones are missing from TCRdb's copy, which holds only in-frame ones; the method was immunoSEQ multiplex PCR. The DNA was the basis for D and trimming; V, J and clone size are from that table. The sample includes approximately 270,000 clones, about nine tenths seen only once; the top ten take roughly 2.2%. The specimen sequenced was peripheral blood. The TCR comes from a man aged 50 to 59 with acute or convalescent COVID-19.

CDR3 residues: CASSQGTSGGRLTDTQYF. The CDR3 nucleotides read TGCGCCAGCAGCCAAGGGACTAGCGGGGGACGACTCACAGATACGCAGTATTTT. The chain is built from TRBV4-1 and TRBJ2-3; 13 nucleotides align to TRBD2. Per the germline V gene, CDR1 is MGHRA and CDR2 is YSYEKL. V lost 1 base to trimming and J lost 2 bases; unmatched junction nucleotides: 6. The CDR3 covers 18 residues.